The 24 T cell receptor beta chains below were found in one sample sequenced in a study of beta chain features in type 1 diabetes. cDNA synthesis used the whole RNA isolate, giving expressed TCRB sequences. Assay used: immunoSEQ multiplex PCR; TCRdb lists only in-frame clones, some missing. The repertoire holds 390,000 or so clones, roughly 14% seen once, with roughly 0.04% in the top ten. Sequencing was performed on naive CD4+ T cells from blood. The receptors originated from a young man in good health.

This clone has just a few counts. CDR3 region: CSVDGAGSNEKLFF. The CDR3 DNA reads as TGCAGCGTTGACGGGGCAGGGTCTAATGAAAAACTGTTTTTT. J is TRBJ1-4 and V is TRBV29-1; D might be TRBD1 (5 bases). The length of the CDR3 is 14 residues. Germline V gene data show CDR1 as SQVTM and CDR2 as ANQGSEA. V was pared by 3 bases and J by 3 bases, with 11 bases between.

The chain uses TRBV10-3 and TRBJ2-1; TRBD2 matches 15 bases. The CDR3 spans 17 residues. Germline trimming cut 8 bases from V and 1 base from J; bases unmatched to any gene: 6. Per the germline V gene, CDR1 is ENHRY and CDR2 is SYGVKD. This CDR3 reads CAIRGTSGGTSYNEQFF. In DNA, the CDR3 is TGTGCCATCCGAGGGACTAGCGGGGGGACTTCCTACAATGAGCAGTTCTTC.

The chain is built from TRBV15 and TRBJ2-7, with 9 bases lining up with TRBD1. The trim removed 3 bases at V and 2 bases at J, leaving 5 bases unmatched. Germline V gene sequence: CDR1 LNHNV, CDR2 YYDKDF (reference sequence). The CDR3 covers 15 residues. CDR3 sequence (DNA): TGTGCCACCAGCAGTCCGGGACAGGGAGCCTACGAGCAGTACTTC. Amino acid sequence: CATSSPGQGAYEQYF.

The chain carries TRBV5-6 and TRBJ2-7; 8 nucleotides match TRBD2. V lost 0 bases and J lost 4; bases outside the gene matches: 12. Per germline, CDR1 SGHDT and CDR2 YYEEEE. The CDR3 loop spans 17 amino acids. This CDR3 is CASSLARAGVLRYEQYV. For the CDR3, the DNA is TGTGCCAGCAGCTTGGCCAGAGCGGGAGTGCTCAGATACGAGCAGTACGTC.

This chain joins TRBV7-6 and TRBJ2-3, with 8 bases matching TRBD1. Germline V lookup: CDR1 SGHVS, CDR2 FNYEAQ. There are 12 residues in the CDR3. V shed 8 bases and J 4 bases; nucleotides not matched to a gene: 2. Here the CDR3 DNA reads TGTGCCAGCGGACAGGGCGCAGATACGCAGTATTTT. This encodes CASGQGADTQYF.

This rearrangement joins TRBV5-1 to TRBJ2-2; D gene unclear. The V gene's germline CDR1 is SGHRS and CDR2 YFSETQ. The length of the CDR3 is 14 residues. V was clipped by 5 bases and J by 1 base, with 9 bases between them. The CDR3 nucleotides read TGCGCCAGCAGAATCGCAGGGAACACCGGGGAGCTGTTTTTT. This gives the protein CASRIAGNTGELFF.

This clone has only a few counts. The V gene is TRBV5-1, the J gene TRBJ2-7, with D perhaps matching TRBD1 or TRBD2 (5 bases each). Germline V gene lookup returns CDR1 SGHRS and CDR2 YFSETQ. The ends were cut back, 5 bases at V and 2 bases at J, with 23 bases in the middle. This CDR3 is 17 amino acids long. As DNA, the CDR3 is TGCGCCAGCAGATCGCCAGAACGGGGCAGTGGGGCCTACGAGCAGTACTTC. It codes for CASRSPERGSGAYEQYF.

In this sample, this clone turned up a few times. This chain connects TRBV27 to TRBJ1-4, with a tentative D call TRBD1 (6 bases). The CDR3 is 15 amino acids. V was pared by 4 bases and J by 4 bases, with 13 bases between. CDR1 is MNHEY and CDR2 is SMNVEV in the germline V gene (reference sequence). The CDR3 spells CASSWRGHNNEKLFF. The CDR3 nucleotides are TGTGCCAGCAGTTGGCGGGGACACAATAATGAAAAACTGTTTTTT.

The V call is TRBV9, the J call TRBJ1-2, with no clear D. Between the trimmed V and J ends, which lost 2 bases and 7 bases, there was a span of 12 bases. The CDR3 length is 13 residues. In germline, CDR1 is SGDLS, CDR2 YYNGEE. CDR3 coding DNA: TGTGCCAGCAGCGTCGGCCCCTTGGGTGGCTACACCTTC. Translating it yields CASSVGPLGGYTF.

This chain uses TRBV7-8 with TRBJ2-7; no reliable D call. Between the trimmed V and J ends, which lost 4 bases and 9 bases, there was a span of 19 bases. The CDR3 is made up of 14 amino acids. Germline V CDR1 and CDR2: SGHVS, FQNEAQ. CDR3 residues: CASSSLKLAHGQYF. CDR3 nucleotide sequence: TGTGCCAGCAGCTCCCTCAAATTGGCTCACGGGCAGTACTTC.

The chain uses TRBV20-1 and TRBJ1-1; D unclear. CDR1 is DFQATT, CDR2 SNEGSKA, per germline (reference sequence). This CDR3 has 10 residues. Trimming pared 6 bases from V and 5 bases from J, leaving 7 bases between. CDR3 DNA: TGCAGTGCCCGCGTAACTGAAGCTTTCTTT. Amino acid sequence: CSARVTEAFF.

This clone showed up many times. The gene calls are TRBV14 and TRBJ2-7; no clear D gene. The germline gives CDR1 SGHDN, CDR2 FVKESK. V lost 1 base and J lost 5, with 6 bases in between. CDR3 length: 12 residues. CDR3 protein: CASSQVGHEQYV. CDR3 DNA: TGTGCCAGCAGCCAAGTCGGCCACGAGCAGTACGTC.

This clone was counted between two and nine times. The rearrangement links TRBV6-5 to TRBJ2-3; TRBD2 agrees at 10 bases. The CDR3 totals 14 residues. Germline V gene lookup returns CDR1 MNHEY and CDR2 SVGAGI. V dropped 6 bases and J dropped 0; count of bases not matched to a gene: 0. The CDR3 region has the DNA TGTGCCAGCAGGACTAGCGGGAGCACAGATACGCAGTATTTT. This codes for CASRTSGSTDTQYF.

A few counts support this clone. This chain links TRBV9 with TRBJ2-3, with TRBD1 as a possible D gene (5 bases). The CDR3 loop spans 15 amino acids. The V end was cut by 0 bases, the J end by 6 bases, with 14 bases between. Germline CDR1 reads SGDLS; CDR2 reads YYNGEE. The CDR3 DNA is TGTGCCAGCAGCGTAGCTCCAGGGCCCGAGGATACGCAGTATTTT. Encoded protein: CASSVAPGPEDTQYF.

The V gene is TRBV7-7, the J gene TRBJ2-7; D is unresolved. CDR3 size: 14 residues. CDR1 SSHAT and CDR2 FNYEAQ come from the germline V gene (reference sequence). V lost 5 bases and J lost 4, with 15 bases in between. This CDR3 reads CASSPTPKGYEQYF. The CDR3 DNA sequence: TGTGCCAGCAGCCCCACCCCAAAAGGGTACGAGCAGTACTTC.

The chain carries TRBV9 and TRBJ2-1; 8 nucleotides line up with TRBD2. Germline CDR1 is SGDLS and CDR2 is YYNGEE. This CDR3 contains 16 residues. The V gene end was trimmed by 8 bases and the J gene end by 0 bases; junction bases not matched to a gene: 10. The CDR3 DNA reads TGTGCCAGTACCACGGGAAGCGGGAGCTCCTACAATGAGCAGTTCTTC. The encoded protein is CASTTGSGSSYNEQFF.

The chain's CDR3 is CASSGLAGVLSNEQFF. The CDR3 DNA follows: TGTGCCAGCAGCGGTCTAGCGGGAGTCTTGAGCAATGAGCAGTTCTTC. The rearrangement joins TRBV2 to TRBJ2-1, with 10 bases aligning to TRBD2. The V gene end was trimmed by 6 bases and the J gene end by 6 bases; junction bases not matched to a gene: 11. The CDR3 runs to 16 residues. Germline CDR1 is SNHLY and CDR2 is FYNNEI.

The CDR3 sequence: CASTGGAETQYF. The CDR3 nucleotides read TGCGCCAGTACAGGGGGCGCAGAGACCCAGTACTTC. V usage is TRBV10-2 and J usage is TRBJ2-5, with TRBD1 identical over 9 bases. In germline, CDR1 is WSHSY, CDR2 SAAADI. With 9 bases clipped from V and 4 bases from J, the junction kept 3 bases outside the gene matches. This CDR3 has 12 amino acids.

This clone has only a few counts. The chain couples TRBV7-9 to TRBJ2-2; D is undetermined. The CDR3 contains 13 residues. Germline V gene data show CDR1 as SEHNR and CDR2 as FQNEAQ (reference sequence). V lost 5 bases and J lost 5, with 9 bases in between. The CDR3 DNA follows: TGTGCCAGCAGCCAGGTCCATACCGGGGAGCTGTTTTTT. This sequence encodes CASSQVHTGELFF.

This clone was seen more than once but under ten times. The rearrangement uses TRBV7-4 and TRBJ2-7; D possibly corresponds to TRBD1 (6 bases). V lost 5 bases, J lost 3 bases, and 11 bases lay in between. Germline loops: CDR1 SGHVT, CDR2 SQSDAQ. The CDR3 runs 13 residues. The CDR3 DNA reads TGTGCCAGCAGCCCGGGGACATACTACGAGCAGTACGTC. Translated, it gives CASSPGTYYEQYV.

This chain joins TRBV6-6 and TRBJ2-6; D is perhaps TRBD1 (5 bases). The CDR3 runs to 15 residues. Germline loops: CDR1 MNHNY, CDR2 SVGAGI (reference sequence). The V end lost 9 bases, the J end lost 4 bases, and 16 bases lay between the germline ends. The CDR3 region is CASGQGLEGANVLTF. Here the CDR3 DNA reads TGTGCCAGTGGGCAGGGTCTGGAGGGGGCCAACGTCCTGACTTTC.

In this sample, this clone turned up a few times. The rearrangement links TRBV4-3 to TRBJ2-3, with 11 bases identical to TRBD2. The CDR3 consists of 19 residues. V shed 4 bases, J shed 4 bases, and the junction held 16 bases outside the gene matches. CDR1 LGHNA and CDR2 YSLEER come from the germline V gene. CDR3 region: CASSLSAVRASGGSDTQYF. Here the CDR3 DNA reads TGCGCCAGCAGCCTGTCGGCTGTGCGGGCTAGCGGGGGGTCAGATACGCAGTATTTT.

The chain uses TRBV18 and TRBJ2-3; 8 bases align to TRBD1. Germline V CDR1 and CDR2: KGHSH, LQKENI. V was clipped by 6 bases and J by 2 bases; unmatched bases: 7. This CDR3 is 15 amino acids long. CDR3 DNA sequence: TGTGCCAGCTCCCCTACAGGGGGAATCACAGATACGCAGTATTTT. Amino acid sequence: CASSPTGGITDTQYF. The full variable domain, with the rest looked up from reference TRBV18 and TRBJ2-3, is NAGVMQNPRHLVRRRGQEARLRCSPMKGHSHVYWYRQLPEEGLKFMVYLQKENIIDESGMPKERFSAEFPKEGPSILRIQQVVRGDSAAYFCASSPTGGITDTQYFGPGTRLTVL.

This chain joins TRBV7-9 and TRBJ2-5; D could derive from TRBD1 or TRBD2 (5 bases each). V was shortened by 3 bases and J by 4 bases, with 9 bases between the two germline ends. In germline, CDR1 is SEHNR, CDR2 FQNEAQ (reference sequence). This CDR3 region has 13 residues. CDR3 protein: CASSLGVGETQYF. The CDR3 DNA is TGTGCCAGCAGCTTGGGGGTCGGAGAGACCCAGTACTTC.